These 27 T cell receptor beta chains were sequenced from one sample in a study of OX40 agonist ivuxolimab in advanced cancers. Sequencing used immunoSEQ multiplex PCR; TCRdb keeps in-frame clones, though not all of them. The sample lists about 100,000 clones, approximately 90% seen once, with 0.15% to 0.2% in the top ten. The sequences come from CD4+ or CD8+ T cells sorted from blood, collected in a trial of the OX40 agonist ivuxolimab. The receptor source for this set is an adult with an advanced solid tumor such as melanoma, head and neck, liver or kidney cancer.

The rearrangement uses TRBV19 and TRBJ1-1, with no clear D. The CDR3 is 16 amino acids. Germline values: CDR1 LNHDA, CDR2 SQIVND (reference sequence). With 5 bases removed from V and 5 bases from J, the gap between germline ends came to 21 bases. CDR3 loop: CASSDLPPRFGTEAFF. As DNA, the CDR3 is TGTGCCAGTAGTGACCTCCCCCCGCGTTTCGGGACTGAAGCTTTCTTT.

The CDR3 DNA reads as TGTGCCAGCAGCGTAACCGGGACCTCCTACAATGAGCAGTTCTTC. This gives the protein CASSVTGTSYNEQFF. V and J are TRBV9 and TRBJ2-1; D is perhaps TRBD1 or TRBD2 (5 bases each). The CDR3 consists of 15 residues. The V gene's germline CDR1 is SGDLS and CDR2 YYNGEE. Trimming took 1 base from V and 0 from J, leaving 8 bases between them.

The chain carries TRBV19 and TRBJ1-1, with a tentative D call TRBD1 (5 bases). The CDR3 is 13 residues long. The ends were cut back, 7 bases at V and 4 bases at J, with 13 bases in the middle. Germline CDR1 reads LNHDA; CDR2 reads SQIVND (reference sequence). The CDR3 loop is CASTVGRSTEAFF. CDR3 coding DNA: TGTGCCAGTACAGTGGGGCGGAGCACTGAAGCTTTCTTT.

The rearrangement joins TRBV29-1 to TRBJ2-1; possible D gene TRBD1, 6 bases. V lost 7 bases, J lost 3 bases, and 13 bases lay in between. This CDR3 spans 13 amino acids. The germline gives CDR1 SQVTM, CDR2 ANQGSEA. As DNA, the CDR3 is TGCAGCGCCACAGGGTCGCGCTACAATGAGCAGTTCTTC. As protein: CSATGSRYNEQFF.

This chain uses TRBV7-8 with TRBJ2-6; D is perhaps TRBD1 (7 bases). V gave up 2 bases and J gave up 2 bases, with 13 bases separating them. This CDR3 is built from 17 residues. Germline V gene lookup returns CDR1 SGHVS and CDR2 FQNEAQ. In DNA form, the CDR3 reads TGTGCCAGCAGCTTAAGGCAGGGGGGCGCTGGGGCCAACGTCCTGACTTTC. The encoded protein is CASSLRQGGAGANVLTF. The full variable domain, with the rest looked up from reference TRBV7-8 and TRBJ2-6, is GAGVSQSPRYKVAKRGQDVALRCDPISGHVSLFWYQQALGQGPEFLTYFQNEAQLDKSGLPSDRFFAERPEGSVSTLKIQRTQQEDSAVYLCASSLRQGGAGANVLTFGAGSRLTVL.

This chain connects TRBV6-1 to TRBJ1-1; unclear D gene. Germline CDR1 MNHNS, CDR2 SASEGT. The CDR3 has 14 amino acids. Trimming took off 2 bases at V and 6 bases at J, with 13 bases between the two ends. The chain's CDR3 is CASSEPWKGAEAFF. The CDR3 DNA sequence: TGTGCCAGCAGTGAACCATGGAAGGGCGCTGAAGCTTTCTTT.

The gene calls are TRBV7-2 and TRBJ2-5; D uncertain. Per germline, CDR1 SGHTA and CDR2 FQGNSA. Trimming removed 4 bases at V and 5 bases at J, with 8 bases between. The CDR3 consists of 12 residues. As DNA, the CDR3 is TGTGCCAGCAGCTGGGAACGGGAGACCCAGTACTTC. Amino acid sequence: CASSWERETQYF. Supplemented by reference TRBV7-2 and TRBJ2-5, the full variable domain reads GAGVSQSPSNKVTEKGKDVELRCDPISGHTALYWYRQSLGQGLEFLIYFQGNSAPDKSGLPSDRFSAERTGGSVSTLTIQRTQQEDSAVYLCASSWERETQYFGPGTRLLVL.

The rearrangement uses TRBV5-6 and TRBJ2-5; D call uncertain. The CDR3 is made up of 13 amino acids. V was cut by 4 bases and J by 5 bases, with 12 bases left in between. CDR1 is SGHDT and CDR2 is YYEEEE in the germline V gene. The CDR3 spells CASSPGRRETQYF. The CDR3 region has the DNA TGTGCCAGCAGCCCGGGCCGGCGGGAGACCCAGTACTTC.

The chain links TRBV19 to TRBJ2-5; tentatively, D is TRBD1 or TRBD2 (5 bases each). Between the trimmed V and J ends, which lost 4 bases and 5 bases, there was a span of 20 bases. The CDR3 consists of 16 residues. Germline V gene sequence: CDR1 LNHDA, CDR2 SQIVND (reference sequence). The DNA of the CDR3 is TGTGCCAGTAGTACCGCTTCGGCTGGGGGACGTGAGACCCAGTACTTC. This codes for CASSTASAGGRETQYF.

CDR3 sequence: CSGESGSRETQYF. The CDR3 DNA follows: TGCAGCGGAGAAAGCGGGAGCCGAGAGACCCAGTACTTC. The chain joins TRBV29-1 to TRBJ2-5; 8 nucleotides align to TRBD2. Looked up from germline, CDR1 is SQVTM and CDR2 is ANQGSEA. The CDR3 runs 13 residues. J lost 4 bases, V lost 7 bases, and 8 bases had no gene match.

The J gene is TRBJ1-1, the V gene TRBV7-8, with D possibly matching TRBD1 (6 bases). The CDR3 is 15 amino acids. The V gene's germline CDR1 is SGHVS and CDR2 FQNEAQ. V was pared by 5 bases and J by 11 bases, with 24 bases between. CDR3 in amino acids: CASSLETQGVRRAFF. The DNA for the CDR3 is TGTGCCAGCAGCCTAGAGACACAGGGTGTGCGTCGGGCTTTCTTT. Full variable domain (rest looked up from reference TRBV7-8 and TRBJ1-1): GAGVSQSPRYKVAKRGQDVALRCDPISGHVSLFWYQQALGQGPEFLTYFQNEAQLDKSGLPSDRFFAERPEGSVSTLKIQRTQQEDSAVYLCASSLETQGVRRAFFGQGTRLTVV.

The chain couples TRBV28 to TRBJ2-2, with 8 bases fitting TRBD1. CDR1 is MDHEN, CDR2 SYDVKM, per germline. V lost 1 base, J lost 7 bases, and 8 bases stayed unmatched. The CDR3 is made up of 16 amino acids. CDR3 sequence: CASSLYGRGQVGELFF. The CDR3 bases are TGTGCCAGCAGTTTATACGGCAGGGGGCAGGTCGGGGAGCTGTTTTTT.

V is TRBV19 and J is TRBJ1-2; D may be TRBD1 (6 bases). Germline V gene data show CDR1 as LNHDA and CDR2 as SQIVND (reference sequence). This CDR3 has 15 residues. V lost 3 bases, J lost 7 bases, and 18 bases lay in between. In DNA form, the CDR3 reads TGTGCCAGTAGTATTCAAGGACAGTCCACGCCTGGCTACACCTTC. It codes for CASSIQGQSTPGYTF. Supplemented by reference TRBV19 and TRBJ1-2, the full variable domain reads DGGITQSPKYLFRKEGQNVTLSCEQNLNHDAMYWYRQDPGQGLRLIYYSQIVNDFQKGDIAEGYSVSREKKESFPLTVTSAQKNPTAFYLCASSIQGQSTPGYTFGSGTRLTVV.

The rearrangement links TRBV5-1 to TRBJ2-3, with TRBD2 identical over 9 bases. The J segment lost 1 base and the V segment lost 0 bases, leaving 3 bases of the junction unmatched. Per the germline V gene, CDR1 is SGHRS and CDR2 is YFSETQ. The CDR3 is 16 residues long. In DNA, the CDR3 is TGCGCCAGCAGCTTGGTTCAGCGGGGGGGCACAGATACGCAGTATTTT. Residues: CASSLVQRGGTDTQYF.

V gene TRBV25-1 combines with J gene TRBJ2-3; D is possibly TRBD1 (6 bases). Germline CDR1 MGHDK, CDR2 SYGVNS. V was pared by 3 bases and J by 9 bases, with 13 bases between. This CDR3 region has 13 residues. The CDR3 loop is CASSDPGVETQYF. CDR3 DNA: TGTGCCAGCAGTGACCCAGGGGTAGAGACGCAGTATTTT.

The chain recombines TRBV19 with TRBJ1-5; no reliable D call. This CDR3 spans 13 amino acids. V was pared by 4 bases and J by 2 bases, with 6 bases between. Looked up from germline, CDR1 is LNHDA and CDR2 is SQIVND (reference sequence). DNA of the CDR3: TGTGCCAGTAGTACGGCGGGCAATCAGCCCCAGCATTTT. Its protein is CASSTAGNQPQHF.

This chain joins TRBV5-1 and TRBJ2-2, with TRBD2 identical over 14 bases. The length of the CDR3 is 20 residues. V gave up 2 bases and J gave up 4 bases; unmatched junction bases: 13. Looked up from germline, CDR1 is SGHRS and CDR2 is YFSETQ. In DNA, the CDR3 is TGCGCCAGCAGCTTACTTTATGGCGGGACTAGCGGGAGTACCACCGGGGAGCTGTTTTTT. Amino acid sequence: CASSLLYGGTSGSTTGELFF.

The chain joins TRBV5-1 to TRBJ2-1, with 9 bases identical to TRBD2. CDR1 and CDR2 from the germline V gene are SGHRS and YFSETQ. V was pared by 3 bases and J by 5 bases, with 3 bases of the junction left unmatched. This CDR3 has 14 residues. As DNA, the CDR3 is TGCGCCAGCAGCTGGGGACTAGCCCACAATGAGCAGTTCTTC. This encodes CASSWGLAHNEQFF.

V gene TRBV28 combines with J gene TRBJ1-4, with D possibly being TRBD1 (5 bases). The CDR3 covers 15 residues. Germline V CDR1 and CDR2: MDHEN, SYDVKM. The V end lost 4 bases, the J end lost 7 bases, and 16 bases lay between the germline ends. CDR3 sequence (DNA): TGTGCCAGCAGTTCCCGGGCAGGGCGATTTGAAAAACTGTTTTTT. The encoded protein is CASSSRAGRFEKLFF.

This sequence joins TRBV27 and TRBJ2-2; D perhaps matches TRBD2 (6 bases). CDR3 length: 13 amino acids. Between the trimmed V and J ends, which lost 3 bases and 7 bases, there was a span of 9 bases. CDR1 is MNHEY, CDR2 SMNVEV, per germline (reference sequence). The CDR3 loop is CASSFGGFGELFF. CDR3 coding DNA: TGTGCCAGCAGTTTCGGGGGATTCGGGGAGCTGTTTTTT.

The chain couples TRBV2 to TRBJ2-7; the D is unclear. Germline V gives CDR1 SNHLY, CDR2 FYNNEI. V dropped 6 bases and J dropped 4 bases, with 13 bases sitting between them. The CDR3 runs to 13 residues. The CDR3 DNA sequence: TGTGCCAGCAGACCCCCCGTGGGGTACGAGCAGTACTTC. Its protein is CASRPPVGYEQYF.

This chain joins TRBV7-2 and TRBJ1-1, with D uncertain. Trimming removed 3 bases from V and 4 bases from J, with 9 bases in between. This CDR3 has 13 residues. The germline CDR1 and CDR2 sequences are SGHTA and FQGNSA. The CDR3 is CASSFSSTTEAFF. In DNA, the CDR3 is TGTGCCAGCAGCTTTTCTAGTACCACTGAAGCTTTCTTT.

Remarks on this clone: The sample holds other DNA sequences that translate to the same CDR3. V usage is TRBV5-1 and J usage is TRBJ1-1; no definite D call. Trimming cost V 4 bases and J 0 bases, with 7 bases left between them. From germline, CDR1 is SGHRS and CDR2 YFSETQ. There are 13 residues in the CDR3. CDR3 region: CASSLRMNTEAFF. The CDR3 nucleotides are TGCGCCAGCAGCCTTCGGATGAACACTGAAGCTTTCTTT.

This clone showed up just once. This sequence joins TRBV30 and TRBJ2-3, with D possibly TRBD1 on 6 matching bases. Deletions cut 5 bases from V and 4 bases from J, with 19 bases between. CDR1 GTSNPN and CDR2 SVGIG come from the germline V gene (reference sequence). There are 15 residues in the CDR3. The chain's CDR3 is CAWATPTGWSDTQYF. In DNA form, the CDR3 reads TGTGCCTGGGCTACCCCCACAGGGTGGTCAGATACGCAGTATTTT. Looking up the rest from reference TRBV30 and TRBJ2-3 gives the full variable domain: SQTIHQWPATLVQPVGSPLSLECTVEGTSNPNLYWYRQAAGRGLQLLFYSVGIGQISSEVPQNLSASRPQDRQFILSSKKLLLSDSGFYLCAWATPTGWSDTQYFGPGTRLTVL.

The rearrangement joins TRBV5-8 to TRBJ2-7, with 12 bases fitting TRBD1. The germline V gene has CDR1 SGHTS and CDR2 YDEGEE. The CDR3 is made up of 16 amino acids. Germline trimming cut 7 bases from V and 5 bases from J; bases unmatched to any gene: 13. CDR3 DNA: TGTGCCAGCCCTAATATCGCGGGACAGGGGGCCAACGAGCAGTACTTC. This codes for CASPNIAGQGANEQYF. Together with reference TRBV5-8 and TRBJ2-7, the CDR3 gives the full variable domain: EAGVTQSPTHLIKTRGQQATLRCSPISGHTSVYWYQQALGLGLQFLLWYDEGEERNRGNFPPRFSGRQFPNYSSELNVNALELEDSALYLCASPNIAGQGANEQYFGPGTRLTVT.

In regard to this clone: This is likely a read error, given that the CDR3 carries no conserved phenylalanine or tryptophan at its end. The V call is TRBV6-5, the J call TRBJ1-1; D is possibly TRBD1 (5 bases). The CDR3 runs 13 residues. Germline-derived CDR1 and CDR2 are MNHEY and SVGAGI. Trimming stripped 7 bases from V and 4 bases from J, with 13 bases between. CDR3 region: CASTEVQGTEAFL. In nucleotides, the CDR3 is TGTGCCAGCACCGAAGTTCAGGGCACTGAAGCTTTCCTT.

The chain couples TRBV19 to TRBJ1-2, with D unclear. The CDR3 length is 14 residues. Trimming took 9 bases from V and 4 from J, leaving 18 bases between them. CDR1 is LNHDA and CDR2 is SQIVND in the germline V gene (reference sequence). The CDR3 is CASQDPGQLYGYTF. The CDR3, as DNA: TGTGCCAGCCAAGATCCCGGGCAGCTCTATGGCTACACCTTC.